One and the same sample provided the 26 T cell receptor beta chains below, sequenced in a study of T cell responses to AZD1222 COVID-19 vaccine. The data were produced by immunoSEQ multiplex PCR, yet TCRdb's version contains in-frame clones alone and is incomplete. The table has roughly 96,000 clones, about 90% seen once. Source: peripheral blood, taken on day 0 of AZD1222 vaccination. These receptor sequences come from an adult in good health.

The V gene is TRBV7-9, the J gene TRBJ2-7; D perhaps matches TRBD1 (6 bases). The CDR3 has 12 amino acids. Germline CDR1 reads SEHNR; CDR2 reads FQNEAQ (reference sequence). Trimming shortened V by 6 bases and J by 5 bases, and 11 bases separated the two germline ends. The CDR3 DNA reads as TGTGCCAGCAGGACAGGTGTAAACGAGCAGTACTTC. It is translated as CASRTGVNEQYF.

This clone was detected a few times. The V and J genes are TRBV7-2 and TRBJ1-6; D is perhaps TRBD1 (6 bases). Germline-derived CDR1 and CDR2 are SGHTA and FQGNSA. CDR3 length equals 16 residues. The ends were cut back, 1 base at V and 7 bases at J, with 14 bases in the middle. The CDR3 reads CASSLGWGGSNSPLHF. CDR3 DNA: TGTGCCAGCAGCTTAGGGTGGGGGGGCAGCAATTCACCCCTCCACTTT.

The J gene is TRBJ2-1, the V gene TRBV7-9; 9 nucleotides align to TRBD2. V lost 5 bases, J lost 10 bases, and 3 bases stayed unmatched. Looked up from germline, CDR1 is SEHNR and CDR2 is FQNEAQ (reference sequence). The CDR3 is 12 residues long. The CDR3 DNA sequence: TGTGCCAGCAGCATGAGCGGGAGGGAGCAGTTCTTC. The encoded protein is CASSMSGREQFF.

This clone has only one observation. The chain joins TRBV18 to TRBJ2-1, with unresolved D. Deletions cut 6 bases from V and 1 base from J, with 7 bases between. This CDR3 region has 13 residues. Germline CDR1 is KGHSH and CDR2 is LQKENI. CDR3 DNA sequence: TGTGCCAGCTCCTTCGATTCCTACAATGAGCAGTTCTTC. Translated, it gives CASSFDSYNEQFF.

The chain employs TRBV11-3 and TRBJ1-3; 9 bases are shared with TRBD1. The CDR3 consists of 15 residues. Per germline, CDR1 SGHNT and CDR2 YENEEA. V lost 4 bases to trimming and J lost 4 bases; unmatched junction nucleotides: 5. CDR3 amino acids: CASSSGTGSGNTIYF. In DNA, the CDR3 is TGTGCCAGCAGCTCCGGGACAGGGAGCGGAAACACCATATATTTT. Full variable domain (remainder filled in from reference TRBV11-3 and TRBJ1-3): EAGVVQSPRYKIIEKKQPVAFWCNPISGHNTLYWYLQNLGQGPELLIRYENEEAVDDSQLPKDRFSAERLKGVDSTLKIQPAELGDSAVYLCASSSGTGSGNTIYFGEGSWLTVV.

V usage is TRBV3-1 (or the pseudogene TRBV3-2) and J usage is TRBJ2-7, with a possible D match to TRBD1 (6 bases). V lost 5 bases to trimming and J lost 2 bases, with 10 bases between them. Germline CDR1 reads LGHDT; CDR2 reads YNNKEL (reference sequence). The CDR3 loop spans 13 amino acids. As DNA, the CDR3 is TGTGCCAGCAGCATGCGACAGGCCTACGAGCAGTACTTC. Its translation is CASSMRQAYEQYF.

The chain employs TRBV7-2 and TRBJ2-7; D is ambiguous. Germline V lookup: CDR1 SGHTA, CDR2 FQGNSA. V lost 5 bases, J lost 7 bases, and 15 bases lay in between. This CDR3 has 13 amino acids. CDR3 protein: CASSLDTLREQYF. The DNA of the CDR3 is TGTGCCAGCAGCCTAGACACTCTACGGGAGCAGTACTTC.

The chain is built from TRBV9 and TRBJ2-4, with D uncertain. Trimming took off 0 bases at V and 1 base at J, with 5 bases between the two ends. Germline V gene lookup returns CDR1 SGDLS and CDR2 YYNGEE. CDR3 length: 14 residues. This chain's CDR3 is CASSVDGAKNIQYF. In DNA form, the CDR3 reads TGTGCCAGCAGCGTAGATGGGGCCAAAAACATTCAGTACTTC.

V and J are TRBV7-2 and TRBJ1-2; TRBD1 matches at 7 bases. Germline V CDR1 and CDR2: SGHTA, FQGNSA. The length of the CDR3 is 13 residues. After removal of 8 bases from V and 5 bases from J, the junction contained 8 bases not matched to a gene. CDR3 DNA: TGTGCCAGCGACCGGACAGGCGTTTATGGCTACACCTTC. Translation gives CASDRTGVYGYTF. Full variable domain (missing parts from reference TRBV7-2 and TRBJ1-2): GAGVSQSPSNKVTEKGKDVELRCDPISGHTALYWYRQSLGQGLEFLIYFQGNSAPDKSGLPSDRFSAERTGGSVSTLTIQRTQQEDSAVYLCASDRTGVYGYTFGSGTRLTVV.

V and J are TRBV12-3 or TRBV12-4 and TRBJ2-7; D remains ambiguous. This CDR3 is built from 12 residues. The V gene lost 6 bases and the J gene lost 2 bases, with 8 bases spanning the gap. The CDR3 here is CASSIFAYEQYF. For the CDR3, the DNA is TGTGCCAGCAGCATATTTGCCTACGAGCAGTACTTC.

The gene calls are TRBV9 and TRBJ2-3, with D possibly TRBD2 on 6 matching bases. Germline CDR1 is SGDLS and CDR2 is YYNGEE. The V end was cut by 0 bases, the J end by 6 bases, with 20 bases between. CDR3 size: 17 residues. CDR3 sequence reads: CASSVGEVGVGTDTQYF. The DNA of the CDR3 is TGTGCCAGCAGCGTAGGGGAGGTGGGAGTGGGGACGGATACGCAGTATTTT.

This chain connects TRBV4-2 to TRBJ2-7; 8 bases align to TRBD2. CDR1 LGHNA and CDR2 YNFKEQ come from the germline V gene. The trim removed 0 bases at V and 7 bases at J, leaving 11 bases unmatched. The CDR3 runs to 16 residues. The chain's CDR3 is CASSQEWREVLGEQYF. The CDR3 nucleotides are TGTGCCAGCAGCCAAGAATGGCGGGAGGTGTTAGGAGAGCAGTACTTC.

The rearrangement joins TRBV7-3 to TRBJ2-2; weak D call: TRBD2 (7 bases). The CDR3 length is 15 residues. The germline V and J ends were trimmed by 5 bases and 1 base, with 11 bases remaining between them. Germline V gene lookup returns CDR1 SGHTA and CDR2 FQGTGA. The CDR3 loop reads CASSRAGQNTGELFF. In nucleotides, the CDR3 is TGTGCCAGCAGCAGAGCGGGACAGAACACCGGGGAGCTGTTTTTT. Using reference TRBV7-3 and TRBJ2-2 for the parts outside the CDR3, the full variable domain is GAGVSQTPSNKVTEKGKYVELRCDPISGHTALYWYRQSLGQGPEFLIYFQGTGAADDSGLPNDRFFAVRPEGSVSTLKIQRTERGDSAVYLCASSRAGQNTGELFFGEGSRLTVL.

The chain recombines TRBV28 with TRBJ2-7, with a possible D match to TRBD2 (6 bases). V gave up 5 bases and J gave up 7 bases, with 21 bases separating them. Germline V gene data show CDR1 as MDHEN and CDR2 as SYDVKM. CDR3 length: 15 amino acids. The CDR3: CASSTSGSRGKEQYF. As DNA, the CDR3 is TGTGCCAGCAGTACGTCCGGGTCGCGGGGTAAAGAGCAGTACTTC.

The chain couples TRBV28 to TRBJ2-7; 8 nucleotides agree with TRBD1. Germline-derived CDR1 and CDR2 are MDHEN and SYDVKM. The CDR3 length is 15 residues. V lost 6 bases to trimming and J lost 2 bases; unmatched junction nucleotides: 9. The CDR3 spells CASSQTGEATYEQYF. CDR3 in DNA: TGTGCCAGCAGCCAGACAGGGGAGGCCACCTACGAGCAGTACTTC.

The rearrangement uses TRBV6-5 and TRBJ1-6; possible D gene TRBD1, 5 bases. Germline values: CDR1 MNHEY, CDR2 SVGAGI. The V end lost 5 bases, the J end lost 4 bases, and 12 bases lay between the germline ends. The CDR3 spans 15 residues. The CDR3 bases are TGTGCCAGCAGTCCCGGGGGGGTTTATAATTCACCCCTCCACTTT. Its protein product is CASSPGGVYNSPLHF.

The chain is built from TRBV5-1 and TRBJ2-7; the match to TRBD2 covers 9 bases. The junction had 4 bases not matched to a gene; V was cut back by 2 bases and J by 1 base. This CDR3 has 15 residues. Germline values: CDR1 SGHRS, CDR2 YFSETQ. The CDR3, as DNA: TGCGCCAGCAGCTTCCAGCGGGAGGCGTCCTACGAGCAGTACTTC. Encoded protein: CASSFQREASYEQYF.

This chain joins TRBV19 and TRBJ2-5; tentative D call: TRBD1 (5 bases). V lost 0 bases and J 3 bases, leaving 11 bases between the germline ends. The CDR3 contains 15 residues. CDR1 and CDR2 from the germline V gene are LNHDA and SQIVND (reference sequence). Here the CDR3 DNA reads TGTGCCAGTAGTATAGATCTCGACAGAAAAGAGACCCAGTACTTC. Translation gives CASSIDLDRKETQYF. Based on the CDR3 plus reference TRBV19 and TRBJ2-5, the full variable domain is DGGITQSPKYLFRKEGQNVTLSCEQNLNHDAMYWYRQDPGQGLRLIYYSQIVNDFQKGDIAEGYSVSREKKESFPLTVTSAQKNPTAFYLCASSIDLDRKETQYFGPGTRLLVL.

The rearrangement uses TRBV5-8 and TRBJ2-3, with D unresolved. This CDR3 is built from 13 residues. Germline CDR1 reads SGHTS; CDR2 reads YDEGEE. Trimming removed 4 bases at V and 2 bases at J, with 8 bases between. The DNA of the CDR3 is TGTGCCAGCAGCCGGACCCTCACAGATACGCAGTATTTT. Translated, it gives CASSRTLTDTQYF. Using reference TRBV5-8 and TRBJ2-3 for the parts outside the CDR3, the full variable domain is EAGVTQSPTHLIKTRGQQATLRCSPISGHTSVYWYQQALGLGLQFLLWYDEGEERNRGNFPPRFSGRQFPNYSSELNVNALELEDSALYLCASSRTLTDTQYFGPGTRLTVL.

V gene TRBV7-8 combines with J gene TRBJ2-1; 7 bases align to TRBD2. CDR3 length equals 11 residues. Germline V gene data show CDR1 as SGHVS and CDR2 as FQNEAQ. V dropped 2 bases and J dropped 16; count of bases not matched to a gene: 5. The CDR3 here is CASSLPGLQFF. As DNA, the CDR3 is TGTGCCAGCAGCTTACCGGGACTACAATTCTTC.

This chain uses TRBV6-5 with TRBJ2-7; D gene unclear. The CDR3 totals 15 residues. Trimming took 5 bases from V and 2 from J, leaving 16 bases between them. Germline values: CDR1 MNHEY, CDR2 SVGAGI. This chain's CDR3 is CASSKGSSRAYEQYF. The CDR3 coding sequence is TGTGCCAGCAGTAAGGGCTCCTCTAGGGCCTACGAGCAGTACTTC.

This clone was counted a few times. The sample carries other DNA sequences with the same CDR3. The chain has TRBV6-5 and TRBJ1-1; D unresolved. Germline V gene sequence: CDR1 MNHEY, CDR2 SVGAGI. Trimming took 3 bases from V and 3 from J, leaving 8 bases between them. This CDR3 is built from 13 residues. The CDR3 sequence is CASSYLAHTEAFF. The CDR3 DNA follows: TGTGCCAGCAGTTATCTGGCTCACACTGAAGCTTTCTTT.

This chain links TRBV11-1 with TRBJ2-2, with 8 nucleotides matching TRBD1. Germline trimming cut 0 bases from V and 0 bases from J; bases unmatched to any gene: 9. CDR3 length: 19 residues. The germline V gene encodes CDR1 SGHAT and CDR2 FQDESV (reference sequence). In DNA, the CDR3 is TGTGCCAGCAGCTTAGCTGGACAGGGTGTCGTGGCGAACACCGGGGAGCTGTTTTTT. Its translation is CASSLAGQGVVANTGELFF.

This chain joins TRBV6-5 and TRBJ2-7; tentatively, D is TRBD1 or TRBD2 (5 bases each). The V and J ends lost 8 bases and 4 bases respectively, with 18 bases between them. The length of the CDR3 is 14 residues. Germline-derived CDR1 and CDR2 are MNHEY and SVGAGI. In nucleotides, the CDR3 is TGTGCCAGCGAACCAGGGCCAGGCGGGTACGAGCAGTACTTC. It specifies CASEPGPGGYEQYF.

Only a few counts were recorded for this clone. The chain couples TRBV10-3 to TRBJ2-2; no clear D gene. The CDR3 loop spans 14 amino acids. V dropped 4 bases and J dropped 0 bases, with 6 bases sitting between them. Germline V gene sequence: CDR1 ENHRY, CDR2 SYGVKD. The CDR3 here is CAISGGPNTGELFF. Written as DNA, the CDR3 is TGTGCCATCAGTGGAGGACCGAACACCGGGGAGCTGTTTTTT.

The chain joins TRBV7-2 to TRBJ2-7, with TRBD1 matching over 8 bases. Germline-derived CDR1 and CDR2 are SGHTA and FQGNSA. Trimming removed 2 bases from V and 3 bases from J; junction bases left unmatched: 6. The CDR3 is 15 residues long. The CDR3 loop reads CASSLRAGGDYEQYF. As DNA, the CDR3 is TGTGCCAGCAGCTTAAGGGCAGGGGGCGACTACGAGCAGTACTTC.